The present entry profiles one T cell receptor (beta chain) with its context. Antigen: not known. The sample comes from a study of T cell responses to AZD1222 COVID-19 vaccine. It was second doses at about 4 or about 12 weeks that were pooled. The table came from immunoSEQ multiplex PCR; TCRdb's copy has only in-frame clones and leaves some out. This table holds 70,000 to 100,000 clones, approximately 83% found once. Study-level results: Vaccine-associated CD4 TCRs ranged over spike, dominating at 160-218 and 743-854. Females made up more of the donors, who were largely white British, and clonal diversity may have come out too low.

Germline CDR1 MNHEY, CDR2 SVGAGI. V dropped 5 bases and J dropped 8; count of bases not matched to a gene: 8. This CDR3 has 14 amino acids. V gene TRBV6-5 combines with J gene TRBJ1-1; 10 bases are shared with TRBD1. The sequence derives from an adult who received the AZD1222 COVID-19 vaccine. Sample: peripheral blood, taken 28 days after the second AZD1222 dose. CDR3 nucleotide sequence: TGTGCCAGCAGTCCGGGACAGGGGAGATACGAAGCTTTCTTT. This encodes CASSPGQGRYEAFF.